This T cell receptor beta chain comes out of a study of blood T cell repertoires in COVID-19. The junction had 5 bases not matched to a gene; V was cut back by 3 bases and J by 7 bases. Germline loops: CDR1 GTSNPN, CDR2 SVGIG (reference sequence). The length of the CDR3 is 13 residues. Only in-frame clones appear in the TCRdb table, and some are missing; sequencing was by immunoSEQ multiplex PCR. The profile shows some 240,000 clones, roughly four fifths of them singletons. V and J are TRBV30 and TRBJ1-4, with 7 positions matching TRBD1. The sample was peripheral blood. The receptor was derived from a woman aged 80 or over with acute or convalescent COVID-19. The CDR3 here is CAWRQNRGEKLFF. In DNA, the CDR3 is TGTGCCTGGAGGCAAAACAGGGGTGAAAAACTGTTTTTT.